What follows are 27 T cell receptor beta chains derived from one specimen sequenced in a study of human T cells and chemical hapten exposure. Time point: patch test 3, about 24 weeks after DPC sensitization. This sample's treatment: therapeutic diphenylcyclopropenone sensitization with weekly scalp DPC. TCRdb called the RACE reads again in MiXCR, with one record for every CDR3 protein. The repertoire includes about 97,000 distinct CDR3 sequences, 27% of them detected once, and around 10% sits in the top ten. The source was whole blood, collected in connection with sensitization to the hapten diphenylcyclopropenone (DPC). The source of these receptors is a man in his forties with alopecia areata. Some clones in this sample may be carry-over from other donors' samples.

V is TRBV6-5 and J is TRBJ2-7; the D gene is possibly TRBD2 (6 bases). Germline V gives CDR1 MNHEY, CDR2 SVGAGI. V was pared by 2 bases and J by 10 bases, with 9 bases between. The CDR3 contains 11 residues. CDR3 region: CASSYGGKQYF. The CDR3 bases are TGTGCCAGCAGTTACGGGGGGAAACAGTACTTC.

This clonotype was counted between two and nine times. The chain employs TRBV12-3 or TRBV12-4 and TRBJ2-1, with D perhaps matching TRBD1 or TRBD2 (5 bases each). V gave up 5 bases and J gave up 9 bases, with 17 bases separating them. This CDR3 region has 14 residues. CDR3 sequence reads: CASSAWGNGGEQFF. The CDR3 coding sequence is TGTGCCAGCAGTGCCTGGGGGAATGGGGGTGAGCAGTTCTTC.

The chain uses TRBV20-1 and TRBJ1-1; D ambiguous. V gave up 5 bases and J gave up 11 bases, with 12 bases separating them. The length of the CDR3 is 10 residues. From germline, CDR1 is DFQATT and CDR2 SNEGSKA (reference sequence). This chain's CDR3 is CSAPARNAFF. The CDR3 DNA sequence: TGCAGTGCTCCGGCCCGGAACGCTTTCTTT.

The rearrangement uses TRBV20-1 and TRBJ2-7; D is unclear. Germline CDR1 reads DFQATT; CDR2 reads SNEGSKA (reference sequence). CDR3 size: 13 residues. With 5 bases removed from V and 5 bases from J, the gap between germline ends came to 16 bases. Here the CDR3 DNA reads TGCAGTGCTCTCGGACCCTTGCGTCACGAGCAGTACTTC. Protein sequence: CSALGPLRHEQYF.

This chain joins TRBV7-3 and TRBJ1-1, with D possibly matching TRBD1 (5 bases). Germline V gives CDR1 SGHTA, CDR2 FQGTGA. The CDR3 contains 13 residues. Trimming removed 4 bases at V and 0 bases at J, with 6 bases between. The CDR3 region has the DNA TGTGCCAGCAGCTCGACAGTGAACACTGAAGCTTTCTTT. As protein: CASSSTVNTEAFF.

This clonotype has just a few counts. The chain links TRBV28 to TRBJ1-4, with 12 bases matching TRBD1. Trimming cost V 5 bases and J 0 bases; bases outside gene matches: 7. The CDR3 totals 18 residues. Germline lookup yields CDR1 MDHEN and CDR2 SYDVKM. The CDR3 reads CASSPPGQGASTNEKLFF. In DNA, the CDR3 is TGTGCCAGCAGTCCTCCGGGACAGGGGGCTTCAACTAATGAAAAACTGTTTTTT.

This clonotype was seen only a few times. The rearrangement uses TRBV20-1 and TRBJ1-4; 7 nucleotides agree with TRBD1. The germline V gene has CDR1 DFQATT and CDR2 SNEGSKA (reference sequence). V shed 5 bases, J shed 8 bases, and the junction held 20 bases outside the gene matches. The CDR3 contains 17 residues. CDR3 DNA: TGCAGTGCTCTCCTCCTCAACTTGACAGGGAGGAGCGAAAAACTGTTTTTT. It is translated as CSALLLNLTGRSEKLFF.

The chain combines TRBV5-1 with TRBJ2-5; 9 nucleotides agree with TRBD2. From germline, CDR1 is SGHRS and CDR2 YFSETQ. V dropped 1 base and J dropped 5; count of bases not matched to a gene: 9. This CDR3 has 16 amino acids. CDR3 nucleotide sequence: TGCGCCAGCAGCTTGAATGGCGGGAGGGCGGGTGAGACCCAGTACTTC. Its protein is CASSLNGGRAGETQYF.

Worth noting for this clonotype: A junction end diverges from the germline sequence, so it may reflect a read error. V is TRBV7-2 and J is TRBJ2-7, with 13 nucleotides matching TRBD2. The CDR3 runs to 15 residues. CDR1 and CDR2 from the germline V gene are SGHTA and FQGNSA. The CDR3 DNA reads as TGTGCCAGCAGCTTAGACCATAGGACTAGCGGGAGACTGTCCTTC. Its protein is CASSLDHRTSGRLSF.

CDR3 sequence (DNA): TGCAGCGTTGAGGCGGCGGGAAGCCACGAGCAGTACTTC. Translation: CSVEAAGSHEQYF. The chain joins TRBV29-1 to TRBJ2-7; D is perhaps TRBD2 (6 bases). Germline CDR1 is SQVTM and CDR2 is ANQGSEA. The ends were cut back, 3 bases at V and 5 bases at J, with 14 bases in the middle. The CDR3 is 13 amino acids.

The chain is built from TRBV9 and TRBJ2-6, with D maybe TRBD2 (5 bases). CDR1 SGDLS and CDR2 YYNGEE come from the germline V gene. The V and J ends lost 0 bases and 4 bases respectively, with 5 bases between them. The CDR3 runs to 14 residues. The CDR3 reads CASSVGGGANVLTF. In DNA form, the CDR3 reads TGTGCCAGCAGCGTAGGCGGGGGGGCCAACGTCCTGACTTTC.

This clonotype was seen a few times. The V gene is TRBV5-1, the J gene TRBJ2-6; TRBD1 agrees at 9 bases. The J segment lost 1 base and the V segment lost 5 bases, leaving 7 bases of the junction unmatched. CDR3 length: 17 amino acids. Germline-derived CDR1 and CDR2 are SGHRS and YFSETQ. CDR3 in DNA: TGCGCCAGCAGTCCGGGACAGGGCAGTTCTGGGGCCAACGTCCTGACTTTC. Its translation: CASSPGQGSSGANVLTF. The whole variable domain, filled in from reference TRBV5-1 and TRBJ2-6, reads KAGVTQTPRYLIKTRGQQVTLSCSPISGHRSVSWYQQTPGQGLQFLFEYFSETQRNKGNFPGRFSGRQFSNSRSEMNVSTLELGDSALYLCASSPGQGSSGANVLTFGAGSRLTVL.

A few counts support this clonotype. The V call is TRBV4-2, the J call TRBJ2-3; 10 bases align to TRBD2. The CDR3 spans 16 residues. After removal of 0 bases from V and 5 bases from J, the junction contained 5 bases not matched to a gene. Germline CDR1 LGHNA, CDR2 YNFKEQ. DNA of the CDR3: TGTGCCAGCAGCCAAGAAGTAGCGGGAGGAGTAGATACGCAGTATTTT. Translating it yields CASSQEVAGGVDTQYF.

This chain links TRBV3-1 with TRBJ1-2; 12 nucleotides agree with TRBD1. This CDR3 is built from 15 residues. Trimming took 0 bases from V and 8 from J; bases not matched to a gene: 4. The germline V gene encodes CDR1 LGHDT and CDR2 YNNKEL (reference sequence). The CDR3 sequence is CASSQDPGTGGGYTF. The CDR3 nucleotides are TGTGCCAGCAGCCAAGATCCGGGGACAGGGGGCGGCTACACCTTC.

The sample holds many counts of this clonotype. The genes are TRBV20-1 and TRBJ2-3; D could derive from TRBD1 or TRBD2 (5 bases each). V shed 5 bases and J shed 5 bases, with 14 bases lying between them. Per germline, CDR1 DFQATT and CDR2 SNEGSKA (reference sequence). The CDR3 has 13 amino acids. Written as DNA, the CDR3 is TGCAGTGCTTGGGGGATCGAGGGAGATACGCAGTATTTT. Amino acids: CSAWGIEGDTQYF.

This clonotype has just one count. V and J are TRBV28 and TRBJ2-5; D not resolved. This CDR3 is 13 amino acids long. Between the trimmed V and J ends, which lost 5 bases and 5 bases, there was a span of 12 bases. Germline-derived CDR1 and CDR2 are MDHEN and SYDVKM. The CDR3 region has the DNA TGTGCCAGCAGTCCTCGCGGCAAGGAGACCCAGTACTTC. This codes for CASSPRGKETQYF. The variable domain in full, completed from reference TRBV28 and TRBJ2-5, reads DVKVTQSSRYLVKRTGEKVFLECVQDMDHENMFWYRQDPGLGLRLIYFSYDVKMKEKGDIPEGYSVSREKKERFSLILESASTNQTSMYLCASSPRGKETQYFGPGTRLLVL.

The chain employs TRBV10-3 and TRBJ2-7; 10 bases are a match to TRBD2. The CDR3 covers 16 residues. Trimming cost V 4 bases and J 2 bases; bases outside gene matches: 8. Germline CDR1 reads ENHRY; CDR2 reads SYGVKD. DNA of the CDR3: TGTGCCATCAGTGGGCTAGCGGGAGCAATGACCTACGAGCAGTACTTC. Encoded protein: CAISGLAGAMTYEQYF.

This clonotype was seen only a few times. The chain carries TRBV7-2 and TRBJ2-4, with 7 bases fitting TRBD2. Germline CDR1 reads SGHTA; CDR2 reads FQGNSA. V shed 5 bases, J shed 1 base, and the junction held 14 bases outside the gene matches. The CDR3 loop spans 18 amino acids. The CDR3 DNA follows: TGTGCCAGCAGCGATAGGAACCAGGCGGGAGCGGCCAAAAACATTCAGTACTTC. The encoded protein is CASSDRNQAGAAKNIQYF.

The gene calls are TRBV6-5 and TRBJ1-4, with D unresolved. V was pared by 0 bases and J by 5 bases, with 13 bases between. The CDR3 covers 16 residues. CDR1 and CDR2 from the germline V gene are MNHEY and SVGAGI. In DNA, the CDR3 is TGTGCCAGCAGTTACTCGGTGGCCAGGCGGAATGAAAAACTGTTTTTT. As protein: CASSYSVARRNEKLFF.

Only a few counts were recorded for this clonotype. The CDR3 coding sequence is TGTGCCAGCAGCCCAGGGCGGAGGAACACTGAAGCTTTCTTT. As protein: CASSPGRRNTEAFF. The V call is TRBV12-3 or TRBV12-4, the J call TRBJ1-1; D may be TRBD1 (5 bases). V lost 6 bases and J lost 1, with 12 bases in between. The CDR3 has 14 amino acids.

The J gene is TRBJ2-5, the V gene TRBV12-3 or TRBV12-4, with no clear D. Deletions cut 1 base from V and 4 bases from J, with 10 bases between. The CDR3 has 14 amino acids. Written as DNA, the CDR3 is TGTGCCAGCAGTTTAGGCCCATGGGGAGAGACCCAGTACTTC. Amino acids: CASSLGPWGETQYF.

The chain couples TRBV4-3 to TRBJ2-1; 9 bases match TRBD2. The CDR3 is made up of 15 amino acids. J was trimmed by 8 bases and V by 0 bases; bases with no gene match: 5. The germline V gene encodes CDR1 LGHNA and CDR2 YSLEER. The CDR3 DNA reads TGCGCCAGCAGCCAAGATCTAGCGGGGTTGGATGAGCAGTTCTTC. Translation gives CASSQDLAGLDEQFF.

The gene calls are TRBV12-3 or TRBV12-4 and TRBJ1-3; 7 nucleotides align to TRBD1. The CDR3 is made up of 17 amino acids. The trim removed 6 bases at V and 6 bases at J, leaving 17 bases unmatched. CDR3 region: CASSRVSRSTGKNTIYF. The CDR3, as DNA: TGTGCCAGCAGCCGAGTTAGCCGGTCGACAGGGAAAAACACCATATATTTT.

V is TRBV9 and J is TRBJ2-5; the match to TRBD2 covers 11 bases. V dropped 4 bases and J dropped 5; count of bases not matched to a gene: 10. The CDR3 consists of 16 residues. Germline V lookup: CDR1 SGDLS, CDR2 YYNGEE. CDR3 nucleotide sequence: TGTGCCAGCAGCTTCGGACTAGCGGGTTTGTCTGAGACCCAGTACTTC. It is translated as CASSFGLAGLSETQYF.

This clonotype was detected only a few times. This sequence joins TRBV7-9 and TRBJ2-3, with D unresolved. Germline-derived CDR1 and CDR2 are SEHNR and FQNEAQ (reference sequence). The CDR3 has 13 residues. The V gene lost 1 base and the J gene lost 2 bases, with 4 bases spanning the gap. As DNA, the CDR3 is TGTGCCAGCAGCTTAGAATACACAGATACGCAGTATTTT. Its translation: CASSLEYTDTQYF. Based on the CDR3 plus reference TRBV7-9 and TRBJ2-3, the full variable domain is DTGVSQNPRHKITKRGQNVTFRCDPISEHNRLYWYRQTLGQGPEFLTYFQNEAQLEKSRLLSDRFSAERPKGSFSTLEIQRTEQGDSAMYLCASSLEYTDTQYFGPGTRLTVL.

This clonotype has more than one count but fewer than ten. This rearrangement joins TRBV6-6 to TRBJ2-5; 10 bases align to TRBD1. This CDR3 region has 15 residues. The V gene end was trimmed by 6 bases and the J gene end by 2 bases; junction bases not matched to a gene: 6. Germline loops: CDR1 MNHNY, CDR2 SVGAGI (reference sequence). The CDR3 DNA is TGTGCCAGCAGACGACAGGGGGCGAATCAAGAGACCCAGTACTTC. It yields the protein CASRRQGANQETQYF.

The rearrangement uses TRBV29-1 and TRBJ2-1, with D hard to call. Deletions cut 4 bases from V and 4 bases from J, with 8 bases between. CDR1 and CDR2 from the germline V gene are SQVTM and ANQGSEA. The CDR3 covers 12 residues. The CDR3 spells CSVGLGYNEQFF. The CDR3 DNA sequence: TGCAGCGTTGGCCTAGGTTACAATGAGCAGTTCTTC.